The rows below give T cell receptor beta chains drawn from one sample of a study of blood T cell repertoires in COVID-19. Assay: immunoSEQ multiplex PCR; the TCRdb copy retains only in-frame clones and omits some. In the table there are around 60,000 clones, approximately 80% of which are singletons. What was sequenced was peripheral blood. These TCRs come from a man older than 75 with acute or convalescent COVID-19. Each CDR3 is given with its conserved first and last residue. The D gene is left open where the match is weak. Where a row states a size, it is once, few, many or the class of an expanded clone; other rows omit it.

NA,TRBV3-1/TRBV3-2,NA,TRBJ1-3,TGTGCCAGCAGCCCTCCGGGGGGAGGGAGTCTCTCTGGAAACACCATATATTTT,CASSPPGGGSLSGNTIYF
NA,TRBV29-1,NA,TRBJ1-2,TGCAGCGTTGTTACAGGTGCGCCTAATGCCTACACCTTC,CSVVTGAPNAYTF
TRBD1,TRBV30,NA,TRBJ1-2,TGTGCCTGGGGGGCCCGGACAGGGTATCCCTATGGCTACACCTTC,CAWGARTGYPYGYTF
NA,TRBV4-1,NA,TRBJ2-2,TGCGCCAGCAGCCAAACTCCACCCGGGGAGCTGTTTTTT,CASSQTPPGELFF
TRBD1,TRBV4-1,NA,TRBJ2-1,TGCGCCAGCGCCCCCGGCCTTAGGGGGCTTCAGCAGTTCTTC,CASAPGLRGLQQFF
TRBD2,TRBV5-1,NA,TRBJ2-7,TGCGCCAGCAGCTCTCAGGGTGCGGGGGGTAGGGACGAGCAGTACTTC,CASSSQGAGGRDEQYF
NA,TRBV6-5,NA,TRBJ2-3,TGTGCCAGCAGTTCTTTAGCAACAGATACGCAGTATTTT,CASSSLATDTQYF
NA,TRBV18,NA,TRBJ2-7,TGTGCCAGCTCACGGACTACGGGTGTTTACGAGCAGTACTTC,CASSRTTGVYEQYF
TRBD1,TRBV7-9,few,TRBJ2-5,TGTGCCAGCAGCCTTACAGGGGGCACGGAGACCCAGTACTTC,CASSLTGGTETQYF
TRBD1,TRBV23-1,few,TRBJ1-2,TGCGCCAGCAGTCAATCTGGGGACAGGGGCTATGGCTACACCTTC,CASSQSGDRGYGYTF
TRBD1,TRBV6-5,once,TRBJ2-7,TGTGCCAGCAGGCGGACAGGGGAAGGCGTGCAGTACTTC,CASRRTGEGVQYF
TRBD1,TRBV18,once,TRBJ2-2,TGTGCCAGCTCACTAAACCCCGGGACAGGGGTAACCGGGGAGCTGTTTTTT,CASSLNPGTGVTGELFF
TRBD1,TRBV11-2,NA,TRBJ1-5,TGTGCCAGCAGCTTAGAACCTACGGGACAGGGACCGTATAGCAATCAGCCCCAGCATTTT,CASSLEPTGQGPYSNQPQHF
NA,TRBV5-4,NA,TRBJ2-5,TGTGCCAGCAGCGCCGCTAGGGAGACCCAGTACTTC,CASSAARETQYF
TRBD1,TRBV4-2,NA,TRBJ1-1,TGTGCCAGCAGCAAAAGAGCCGGGACAGGGGGTGAGGAGAACACTGAAGCTTTCTTT,CASSKRAGTGGEENTEAFF
NA,TRBV7-6,NA,TRBJ1-1,TGTGCCAGCAGCTTAGGCCATTTCGGGGCTGAAGCTTTCTTT,CASSLGHFGAEAFF
TRBD1,TRBV7-9,NA,TRBJ1-6,TGTGCCAGCAGCTTAGTTGGACAGGGAAGTTCACCCCTCCACTTT,CASSLVGQGSSPLHF
TRBD2,TRBV2,once,TRBJ2-5,TGTGCCAGCATAGGAGCGGGGGCCATCCTCCAAGAGACCCAGTACTTC,CASIGAGAILQETQYF
TRBD2,TRBV7-6,NA,TRBJ2-1,TGTGCCAGCAGCCGGACTAGCGGGGGACACAATGAGCAGTTCTTC,CASSRTSGGHNEQFF
NA,TRBV6-6,NA,TRBJ1-2,TGTGCCAGCAGTACAGGGAAAGGTGGCTACACCTTC,CASSTGKGGYTF
NA,TRBV11-3,NA,TRBJ1-1,TGTGCCAGCAGTTTACAGGGGAACACTGAAGCTTTCTTT,CASSLQGNTEAFF
TRBD2,TRBV5-1,NA,TRBJ2-3,TGCGCCAGCAGCTCGACTAGCGGGGGGTCGAATACGCAGTATTTT,CASSSTSGGSNTQYF
TRBD1,TRBV18,NA,TRBJ1-2,TGTGCCAGCTCACCGGGACAGGGGATTGGTGGCTACACCTTC,CASSPGQGIGGYTF
TRBD1,TRBV5-1,once,TRBJ1-2,TGCGCCAGCAGCTTACCGGGACAGGGGGCGCTAAGCTACACCTTC,CASSLPGQGALSYTF
NA,TRBV7-2,NA,TRBJ2-7,TGTGCCAGCAGCTTAGCGCAGGGCCCAAACTACGAGCAGTACTTC,CASSLAQGPNYEQYF
TRBD2,TRBV12-5,NA,TRBJ2-6,TGTGCTAGTGGTTCCCCCCCGGGGGGGGCTGGTGGGGCCAACGTCCTGACTTTC,CASGSPPGGAGGANVLTF
NA,TRBV5-1,few,TRBJ1-1,TGCGCCAGCAGCTTGGAAACAGGAGCTCCTGAAGCTTTCTTT,CASSLETGAPEAFF
TRBD1,TRBV6-5,NA,TRBJ1-2,TGTGCCAGCAGTTCGGACAGGCTTGAGTGCTACACCTTC,CASSSDRLECYTF
NA,TRBV5-5,NA,TRBJ1-5,TGTGCCAGCAGCTTGGGTCAGGGTGATCAGCCCCAGCATTTT,CASSLGQGDQPQHF
TRBD1,TRBV6-5,NA,TRBJ1-2,TGTGCCAGCAGTTATGGACAGGGTGGGGCCCCAGAGTTCTACACCTTC,CASSYGQGGAPEFYTF
TRBD2,TRBV10-1,NA,TRBJ2-3,TGCGCTTCAAGCGGGGGGCCGCCCCCAGATACGCAGTATTTT,CASSGGPPPDTQYF
NA,TRBV24-1,NA,TRBJ1-2,TGTGCCACCGGCAGGTTCATCTATGGCTACACCTTC,CATGRFIYGYTF
NA,TRBV19,few,TRBJ2-7,TGTGCCAGTAGTATGCCCACCGGCGAGCAGTACTTC,CASSMPTGEQYF
NA,TRBV13,NA,TRBJ1-6,TGTGCCAGCAGCTCTATGACAGAGGAGAACTATAATTCACCCCTCCACTTT,CASSSMTEENYNSPLHF
NA,TRBV11-1,few,TRBJ1-1,TGTGCCAGCAGCAAAACAGGTAACACTGAAGCTTTCTTT,CASSKTGNTEAFF
NA,TRBV21-1,few,TRBJ1-1,TGTGCCAGCAGGGCAGGGGACACTGAAGCTTTCTTT,CASRAGDTEAFF
TRBD1,TRBV5-1,few,TRBJ1-1,TGCGCCAGCAGCTTGGGGACAGGGGTCGGTATGGACACTGAAGCTTTCTTT,CASSLGTGVGMDTEAFF
TRBD1,TRBV27,NA,TRBJ2-3,TGTGCCAGCTGGGGCGGACAGGGGTTTACAGATACGCAGTATTTT,CASWGGQGFTDTQYF
TRBD1,TRBV6-5,NA,TRBJ1-3,TGTGCCAGCAGGAAGGACAGGAATGGAGGAAACACCATATATTTT,CASRKDRNGGNTIYF
TRBD1,TRBV6-6,NA,TRBJ2-7,TGTGCCAGCACAGGCAGGGGGCTCTACGAGCAGTACTTC,CASTGRGLYEQYF
NA,TRBV19,once,TRBJ2-5,TGTGCCAGTAGCCCTGACAGGTGGGAGACCCAGTACTTC,CASSPDRWETQYF
NA,TRBV3-1/TRBV3-2,NA,TRBJ1-1,TGTGCCAGCAGCCAAGAGGCCCTTCACACTGAAGCTTTCTTT,CASSQEALHTEAFF
NA,TRBV6-5,once,TRBJ1-2,TGTGCCAGCAGTTACTCGACAGACTATGGCTACACCTTC,CASSYSTDYGYTF
TRBD1,TRBV9,NA,TRBJ1-6,TGTGCCAGCAGCGTTGGACAGGCTAATTCACCCCTCCACTTT,CASSVGQANSPLHF
TRBD1,TRBV5-1,NA,TRBJ1-2,TGCGCCAGCAGCCCGGGACAGGGGAACTATGGCTACACCTTC,CASSPGQGNYGYTF
TRBD1,TRBV11-3,NA,TRBJ1-2,TGTGCCAGCAGCCCCTGGACAGGAAGGGCCTATGGCTACACCTTC,CASSPWTGRAYGYTF
NA,TRBV11-3,once,TRBJ1-2,TGTGCCAGCAGCCCGGAGCCCCGGTCAAACTATGGCTACACCTTC,CASSPEPRSNYGYTF
TRBD1,TRBV7-9,few,TRBJ1-5,TGTGCCAGCAGCTTTGCTTTACCGGGACAGGGGATCGGTCAGCCCCAGCATTTT,CASSFALPGQGIGQPQHF
TRBD2,TRBV30,NA,TRBJ2-3,TGTGCCTGGAGCTTGGCGGGGGGTCGATCTAGCACAGATACGCAGTATTTT,CAWSLAGGRSSTDTQYF
TRBD2,TRBV18,NA,TRBJ2-1,TGTGCCACCAAACCGGGGGGGGGCTACAATGAGCAGTTCTTC,CATKPGGGYNEQFF
NA,TRBV6-5,NA,TRBJ1-2,TGTGCCAGCAGTTATGTAGCCAGGGGCTATGGCTACACCTTC,CASSYVARGYGYTF
NA,TRBV11-2,NA,TRBJ1-4,TGTGCCAGCAGCTTAAGGGCGGGGCCGAATGAAAAACTGTTTTTT,CASSLRAGPNEKLFF
TRBD1,TRBV6-5,NA,TRBJ1-2,TGTGCCAGCAGAACCGTAAGGACAGGGGTCTATGGCTACACCTTC,CASRTVRTGVYGYTF
TRBD2,TRBV5-1,once,TRBJ2-1,TGCGCCAGCAGCTTGTTGGGCGGGGGAGGAGTCAATGAGCAGTTCTTC,CASSLLGGGGVNEQFF
NA,TRBV3-1/TRBV3-2,once,TRBJ1-1,TGTGCCAGCAGCCAAATAAACACTGAAGCTTTCTTT,CASSQINTEAFF
NA,TRBV5-5,NA,TRBJ1-5,TGTGCCAGCAGCTTCGGTTTCTCGGGGGTTCAGCCCCAGCATTTT,CASSFGFSGVQPQHF
NA,TRBV27,NA,TRBJ1-6,TGTGCCAGCAGCCCTGGGCTAGGGGGAAGGTCACCCCTCCACTTT,CASSPGLGGRSPLHF